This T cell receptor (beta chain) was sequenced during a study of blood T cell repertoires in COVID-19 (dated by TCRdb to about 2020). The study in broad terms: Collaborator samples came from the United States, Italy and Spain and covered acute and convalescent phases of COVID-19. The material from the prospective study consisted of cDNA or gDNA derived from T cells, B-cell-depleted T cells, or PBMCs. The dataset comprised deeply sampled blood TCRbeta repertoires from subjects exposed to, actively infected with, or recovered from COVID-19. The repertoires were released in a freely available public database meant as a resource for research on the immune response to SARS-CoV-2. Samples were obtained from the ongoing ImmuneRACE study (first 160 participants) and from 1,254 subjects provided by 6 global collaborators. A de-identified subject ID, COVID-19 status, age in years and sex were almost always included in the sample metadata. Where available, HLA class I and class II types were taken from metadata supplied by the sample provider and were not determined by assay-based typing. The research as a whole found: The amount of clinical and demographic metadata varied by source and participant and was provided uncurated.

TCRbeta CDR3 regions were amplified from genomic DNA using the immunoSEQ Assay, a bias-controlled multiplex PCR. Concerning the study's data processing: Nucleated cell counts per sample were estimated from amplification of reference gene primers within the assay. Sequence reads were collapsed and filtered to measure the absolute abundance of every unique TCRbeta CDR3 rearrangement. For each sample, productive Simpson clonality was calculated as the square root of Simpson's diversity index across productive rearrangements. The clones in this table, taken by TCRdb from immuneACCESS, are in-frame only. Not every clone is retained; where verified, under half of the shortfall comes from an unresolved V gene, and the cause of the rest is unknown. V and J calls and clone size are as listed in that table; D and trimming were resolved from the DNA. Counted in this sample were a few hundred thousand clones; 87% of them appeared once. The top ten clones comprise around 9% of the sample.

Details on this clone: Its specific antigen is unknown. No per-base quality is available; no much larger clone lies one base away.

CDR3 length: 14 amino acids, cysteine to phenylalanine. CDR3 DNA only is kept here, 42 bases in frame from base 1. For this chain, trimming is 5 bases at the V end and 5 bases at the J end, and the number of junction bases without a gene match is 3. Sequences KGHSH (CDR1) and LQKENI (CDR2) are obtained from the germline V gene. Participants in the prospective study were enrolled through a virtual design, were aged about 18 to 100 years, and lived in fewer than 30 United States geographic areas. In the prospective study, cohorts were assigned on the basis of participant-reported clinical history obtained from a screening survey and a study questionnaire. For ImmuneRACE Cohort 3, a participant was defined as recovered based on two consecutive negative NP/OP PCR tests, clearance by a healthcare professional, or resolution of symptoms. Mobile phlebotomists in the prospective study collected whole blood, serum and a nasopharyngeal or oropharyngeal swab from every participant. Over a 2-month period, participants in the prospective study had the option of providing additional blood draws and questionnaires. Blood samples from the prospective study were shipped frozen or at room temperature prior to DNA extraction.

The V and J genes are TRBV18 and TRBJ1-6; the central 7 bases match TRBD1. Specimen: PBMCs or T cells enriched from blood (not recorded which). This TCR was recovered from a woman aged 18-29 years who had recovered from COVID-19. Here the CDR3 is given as CASSAGTDNSPLHF. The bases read TGTGCCAGCTCAGCCGGGACAGATAATTCACCCCTCCACTTT. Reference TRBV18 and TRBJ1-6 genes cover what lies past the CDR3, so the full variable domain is NAGVMQNPRHLVRRRGQEARLRCSPMKGHSHVYWYRQLPEEGLKFMVYLQKENIIDESGMPKERFSAEFPKEGPSILRIQQVVRGDSAAYFCASSAGTDNSPLHFGNGTRLTVT.